The 6 T cell receptor beta chains below come from one sample, sequenced in a study of Ad26.COV2.S vaccination and SARS-CoV-2 variants. Treatment described: around 19 received Ad26.COV2.S at low or high dose, single or two shots; 5 received placebo; per-sample allocation not given. At day 63 after the first vaccine or placebo injection, samples were drawn. Sequenced by immunoSEQ multiplex PCR; TCRdb stores in-frame clones only, minus some. The sample records roughly 700,000 clones, roughly nine tenths being singletons. The sample here was peripheral blood, taken in a trial of Ad26.COV2.S vaccine versus placebo. The receptors originated from a person between 18 and 65 years old who received the Ad26.COV2.S COVID-19 vaccine or a placebo.

V is TRBV2 and J is TRBJ2-7; TRBD2 agrees at 7 bases. Germline CDR1 reads SNHLY; CDR2 reads FYNNEI. Trimming cost V 8 bases and J 4 bases; bases outside gene matches: 5. The CDR3 is 12 residues long. CDR3 amino acids: CASEGGGYEQYF. CDR3 nucleotide sequence: TGTGCCAGCGAAGGCGGGGGATACGAGCAGTACTTC.

The DNA for the CDR3 is TGTGCCAGCAGTGCGGACGAAACGGCCAAAAACATTCAGTACTTC. Translation gives CASSADETAKNIQYF. The chain links TRBV25-1 to TRBJ2-4; D gene uncertain. The germline V gene encodes CDR1 MGHDK and CDR2 SYGVNS. The CDR3 is 15 residues long. V lost 4 bases to trimming and J lost 1 base, with 11 bases between them.

The chain couples TRBV19 to TRBJ2-5; 10 bases agree with TRBD2. V gave up 8 bases and J gave up 1 base; unmatched junction bases: 10. From germline, CDR1 is LNHDA and CDR2 SQIVND (reference sequence). The CDR3 length is 16 residues. CDR3 protein: CASRARTSGFQETQYF. DNA for the CDR3: TGTGCCAGTCGAGCCCGGACTAGCGGTTTCCAAGAGACCCAGTACTTC.

This clone was detected only once. This chain connects TRBV19 to TRBJ1-1; 9 positions match TRBD1. V lost 7 bases to trimming and J lost 0 bases; unmatched junction nucleotides: 3. Germline CDR1 and CDR2: LNHDA and SQIVND (reference sequence). The CDR3 sequence is 14 residues long. The CDR3 sequence is CASTGTGLNTEAFF. The CDR3 coding sequence is TGTGCCAGTACCGGGACAGGGTTGAACACTGAAGCTTTCTTT.

This sequence joins TRBV7-7 and TRBJ2-5; 9 bases fit TRBD2. CDR1 and CDR2 from the germline V gene are SSHAT and FNYEAQ (reference sequence). With 2 bases clipped from V and 1 base from J, the junction kept 2 bases outside the gene matches. This CDR3 has 15 residues. CDR3 DNA: TGTGCCAGCAGCTTAAAAGCGGGGGGCCAAGAGACCCAGTACTTC. Its protein product is CASSLKAGGQETQYF.

The rearrangement joins TRBV11-2 to TRBJ2-7; TRBD1 is a possible D gene (6 bases). Germline CDR1 and CDR2: SGHAT and FQNNGV. V dropped 5 bases and J dropped 4 bases, with 15 bases sitting between them. This CDR3 is 14 amino acids long. The CDR3 is CASSRKDSLYEQYF. CDR3 nucleotide sequence: TGTGCCAGCAGCCGAAAGGACAGCCTTTACGAGCAGTACTTC.